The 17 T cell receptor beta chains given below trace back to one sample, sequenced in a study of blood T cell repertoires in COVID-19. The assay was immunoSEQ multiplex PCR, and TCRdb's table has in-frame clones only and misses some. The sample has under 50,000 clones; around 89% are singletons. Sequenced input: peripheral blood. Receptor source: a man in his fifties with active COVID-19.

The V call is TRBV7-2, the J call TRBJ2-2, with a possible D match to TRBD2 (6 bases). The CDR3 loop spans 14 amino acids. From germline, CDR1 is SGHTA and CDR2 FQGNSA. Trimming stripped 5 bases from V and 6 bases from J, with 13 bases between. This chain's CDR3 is CASSQRLDSGELFF. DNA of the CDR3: TGTGCCAGCAGCCAACGACTAGACTCCGGGGAGCTGTTTTTT.

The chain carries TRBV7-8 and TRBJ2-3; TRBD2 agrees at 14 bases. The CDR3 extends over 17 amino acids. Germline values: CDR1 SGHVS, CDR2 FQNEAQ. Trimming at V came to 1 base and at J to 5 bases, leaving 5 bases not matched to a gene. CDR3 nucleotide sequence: TGTGCCAGCAGCTTAGAAAGACTAGCGGGAGGGGTAGATACGCAGTATTTT. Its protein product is CASSLERLAGGVDTQYF.

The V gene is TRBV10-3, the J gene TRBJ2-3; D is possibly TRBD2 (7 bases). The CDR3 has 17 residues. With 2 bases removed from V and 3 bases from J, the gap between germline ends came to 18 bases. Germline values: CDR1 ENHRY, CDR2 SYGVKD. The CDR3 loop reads CAISEQGRGGPTDTQYF. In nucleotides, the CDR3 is TGTGCCATCAGTGAGCAAGGTAGGGGGGGGCCTACAGATACGCAGTATTTT.

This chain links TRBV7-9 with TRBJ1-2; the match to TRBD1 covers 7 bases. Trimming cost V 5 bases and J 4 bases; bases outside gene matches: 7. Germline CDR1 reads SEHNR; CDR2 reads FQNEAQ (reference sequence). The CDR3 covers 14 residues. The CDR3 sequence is CASSLRGDSYGYTF. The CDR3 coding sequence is TGTGCCAGCAGCCTGAGAGGGGACAGCTATGGCTACACCTTC.

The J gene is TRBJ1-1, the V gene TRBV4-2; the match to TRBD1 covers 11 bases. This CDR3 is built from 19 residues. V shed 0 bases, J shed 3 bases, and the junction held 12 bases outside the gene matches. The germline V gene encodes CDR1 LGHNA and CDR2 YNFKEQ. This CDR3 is CASSQDGRTGGAGDTEAFF. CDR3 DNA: TGTGCCAGCAGCCAAGATGGGAGGACAGGGGGCGCAGGGGACACTGAAGCTTTCTTT.

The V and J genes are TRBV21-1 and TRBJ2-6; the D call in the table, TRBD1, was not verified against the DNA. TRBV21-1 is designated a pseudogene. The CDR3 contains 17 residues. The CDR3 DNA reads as TGTGCCAGCAGCTGGGGGGACAGGGGAACTGGGGCCAACGTCCTGACTTTC. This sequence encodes CASSWGDRGTGANVLTF.

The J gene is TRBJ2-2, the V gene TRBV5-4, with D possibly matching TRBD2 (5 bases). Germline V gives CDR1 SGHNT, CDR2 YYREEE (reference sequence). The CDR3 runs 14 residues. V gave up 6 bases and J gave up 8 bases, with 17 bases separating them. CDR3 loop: CASKLRADSGELFF. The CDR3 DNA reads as TGTGCCAGCAAATTGAGGGCCGATTCTGGGGAGCTGTTTTTT.

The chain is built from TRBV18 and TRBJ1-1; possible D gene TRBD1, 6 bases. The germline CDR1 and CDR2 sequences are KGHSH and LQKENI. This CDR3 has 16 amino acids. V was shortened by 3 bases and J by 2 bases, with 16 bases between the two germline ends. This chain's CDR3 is CASSPSRGRLNTEAFF. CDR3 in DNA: TGTGCCAGCTCACCTTCCAGGGGAAGACTAAACACTGAAGCTTTCTTT.

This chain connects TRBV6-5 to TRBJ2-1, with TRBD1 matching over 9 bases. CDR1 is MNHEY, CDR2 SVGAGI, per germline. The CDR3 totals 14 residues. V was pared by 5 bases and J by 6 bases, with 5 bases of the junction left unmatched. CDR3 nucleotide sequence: TGTGCCAGCAGTCCCGGGACAGGGCGCAATGAGCAGTTCTTC. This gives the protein CASSPGTGRNEQFF.

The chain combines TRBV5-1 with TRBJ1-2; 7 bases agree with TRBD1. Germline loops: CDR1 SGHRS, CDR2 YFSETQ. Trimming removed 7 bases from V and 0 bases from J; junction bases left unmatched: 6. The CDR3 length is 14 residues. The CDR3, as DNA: TGCGCCAGCGACCCAGGGGGAGCTAACTATGGCTACACCTTC. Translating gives CASDPGGANYGYTF.

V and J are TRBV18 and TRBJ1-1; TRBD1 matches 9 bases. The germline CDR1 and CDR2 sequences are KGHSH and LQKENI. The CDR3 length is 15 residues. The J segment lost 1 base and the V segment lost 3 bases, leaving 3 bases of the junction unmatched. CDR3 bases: TGTGCCAGCTCACCCAGGACAGGGGAGAACACTGAAGCTTTCTTT. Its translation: CASSPRTGENTEAFF.

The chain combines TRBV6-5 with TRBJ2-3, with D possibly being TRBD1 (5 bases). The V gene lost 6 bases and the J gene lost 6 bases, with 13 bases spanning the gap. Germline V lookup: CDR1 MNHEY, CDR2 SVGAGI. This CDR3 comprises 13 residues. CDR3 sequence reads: CASRMTEWDTQYF. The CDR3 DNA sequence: TGTGCCAGCAGGATGACAGAATGGGATACGCAGTATTTT.

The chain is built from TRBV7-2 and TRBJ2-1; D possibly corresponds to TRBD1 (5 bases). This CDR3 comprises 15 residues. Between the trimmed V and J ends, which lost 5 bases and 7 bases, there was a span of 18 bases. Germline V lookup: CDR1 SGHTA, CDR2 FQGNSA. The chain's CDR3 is CASSPEGPKGNEQFF. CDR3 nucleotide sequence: TGTGCCAGCAGCCCCGAAGGACCCAAGGGGAATGAGCAGTTCTTC. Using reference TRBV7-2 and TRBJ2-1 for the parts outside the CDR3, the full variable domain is GAGVSQSPSNKVTEKGKDVELRCDPISGHTALYWYRQSLGQGLEFLIYFQGNSAPDKSGLPSDRFSAERTGGSVSTLTIQRTQQEDSAVYLCASSPEGPKGNEQFFGPGTRLTVL.

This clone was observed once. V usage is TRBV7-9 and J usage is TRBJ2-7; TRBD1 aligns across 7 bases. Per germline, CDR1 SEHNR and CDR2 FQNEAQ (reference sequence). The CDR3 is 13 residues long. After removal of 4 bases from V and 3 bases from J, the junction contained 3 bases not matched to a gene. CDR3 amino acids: CASSYRTGYEQYF. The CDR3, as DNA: TGTGCCAGCAGCTACCGGACAGGCTACGAGCAGTACTTC.

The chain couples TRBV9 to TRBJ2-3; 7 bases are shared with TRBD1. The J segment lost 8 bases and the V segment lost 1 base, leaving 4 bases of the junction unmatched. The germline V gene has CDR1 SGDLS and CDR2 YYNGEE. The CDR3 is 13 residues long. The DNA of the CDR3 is TGTGCCAGCAGCGTACAACAGGGGCCTACGCAGTATTTT. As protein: CASSVQQGPTQYF.

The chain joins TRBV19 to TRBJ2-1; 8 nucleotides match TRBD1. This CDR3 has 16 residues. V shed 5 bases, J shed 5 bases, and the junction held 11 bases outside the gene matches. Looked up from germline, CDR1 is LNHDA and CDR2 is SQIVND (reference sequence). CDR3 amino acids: CASSPWTGTYHNEQFF. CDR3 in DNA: TGTGCCAGTAGTCCCTGGACAGGGACTTACCACAATGAGCAGTTCTTC.

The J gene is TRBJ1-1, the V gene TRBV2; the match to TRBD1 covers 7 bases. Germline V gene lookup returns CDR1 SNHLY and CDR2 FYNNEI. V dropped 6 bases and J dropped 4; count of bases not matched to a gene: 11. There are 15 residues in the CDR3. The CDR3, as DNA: TGTGCCAGCAGAGCCGACAGGGTCGCGTCCACTGAAGCTTTCTTT. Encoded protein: CASRADRVASTEAFF.